This TCR beta chain was retrieved from a study of shared clonotypes between healthy human individuals. Study as a whole: For every donor, three CD4 naive, three CD4 memory, two CD8 naive and one CD8 memory plates were used.

Selected positively for CCR7 and CD45RO-negative, naive CD8 cells excluded terminally differentiated effector memory CD45RA+ cells. As regards this clone: The antigen is unknown.

The CDR3 covers 13 residues. Germline-derived CDR1 and CDR2 are MGHRA and YSYEKL. Trimming at V came to 5 bases and at J to 7 bases, leaving 5 bases not matched to a gene. General observations from the study: The authors expected sequencing depth to affect clonotype sharing among donors. Tissue TCR repertoires likely differ from these blood-only repertoires.

Methods used by the authors: As immunoSEQ supplied junction-only sequences (without quality scores), filtering differed. TCRdb's table, derived via immunoSEQ multiplex PCR, lists solely in-frame clones and lacks some. For V, J and clone size, that table is used; D and trimming come from the DNA. The sample records fewer than 850,000 clones, 90% to 98% being singletons. Sequencing was carried out using naive CD8+ T cells sorted from blood. The J gene is TRBJ2-3, the V gene TRBV4-1; 8 nucleotides align to TRBD2. The origin of this receptor is a man aged 25-40 years in good health. The CDR3 sequence: CASSGSGEYTQYF. In nucleotides, the CDR3 is TGCGCCAGCAGCGGTAGCGGGGAATATACGCAGTATTTT.